Listed below are T cell receptor beta chains from one sample, sequenced in a study of T cell responses to AZD1222 COVID-19 vaccine. Libraries were prepared by immunoSEQ multiplex PCR; TCRdb keeps only in-frame clonotypes and omits some of them. The table lists 100,000 to 150,000 clones, about 87% of them singletons. The sample here was peripheral blood, taken on day 0 of AZD1222 vaccination. These receptors originate from an adult in good health. Both conserved end residues are trimmed from each CDR3.

V gene	J gene	CDR3 protein
TRBV21-1	TRBJ2-5	ASRDRIQETQY
TRBV7-2	TRBJ2-7	ASSLVASGVRYEQY
TRBV19	TRBJ2-2	ASSMARGSSGELF
TRBV5-1	TRBJ2-6	ASSFQGDAGANVLT
TRBV25-1	TRBJ2-7	ASSGGDRGNEQY
TRBV5-1	TRBJ2-1	ATGLAGGNEQF
TRBV28	TRBJ1-2	ASLTTGDTNYGYT
TRBV7-3	TRBJ1-1	ASSTGQGADTEAF
TRBV9	TRBJ2-1	ASSAQLAGGGNEQF
TRBV5-1	TRBJ1-4	ASSLRGGAYEKLF
TRBV6-2/TRBV6-3	TRBJ1-2	ASSINRDRTNYGYT
TRBV11-2	TRBJ2-2	ASSPVEGSDTGELF
TRBV28	TRBJ1-2	ASLDRGLLWNGYT
TRBV6-2/TRBV6-3	TRBJ2-5	ASSPTSGVGETQY
TRBV27	TRBJ2-1	ASSLAGPSYNEQF
TRBV4-3	TRBJ2-1	ASSQVGGGHLNNEQF
TRBV7-9	TRBJ1-1	ARVELTEAF
TRBV18	TRBJ2-5	ASSPGNKALAETQY
TRBV19	TRBJ1-6	ASSISVNSPLH
TRBV4-3	TRBJ2-5	ASSQVLQGQRETQY
TRBV2	TRBJ1-2	ASSEEGLGYT
TRBV4-1	TRBJ2-7	ASSQAGQGDDEQY
TRBV18	TRBJ2-1	ASSLGGSGDEQF
TRBV30	TRBJ2-7	AWRGKNAYEQY
TRBV11-3	TRBJ2-5	ASSAKETQY
TRBV3-1/TRBV3-2	TRBJ2-5	ASSPYSGWETQY
TRBV2	TRBJ2-3	ASGELAGIEDTQY
TRBV12-5	TRBJ2-7	ASGWELREQY
TRBV6-6	TRBJ1-2	ASSYSGTANYGYT
TRBV9	TRBJ1-3	ASSPGGAGNTIY
TRBV7-7	TRBJ2-5	ASSLNAGVGETQY
TRBV15	TRBJ2-5	ATSIGTAQN
TRBV9	TRBJ1-4	ASSVGGTGEKLF
TRBV27	TRBJ2-1	ASSLLSSYNEQF
TRBV5-1	TRBJ1-6	ASSESSGTGNSPLH
TRBV19	TRBJ1-1	ASQRALEAF
TRBV6-2/TRBV6-3	TRBJ2-5	ASSSRTSGIRQETQY
TRBV13	TRBJ1-5	ASSLGGQVGPQH
TRBV30	TRBJ2-6	AWGPGWSSGANVLT
TRBV5-1	TRBJ2-1	ASNQAGSYNEQF
TRBV12-3/TRBV12-4	TRBJ1-6	ASSLPPPSPLH
TRBV4-3	TRBJ2-3	ASSQAPGTSITDTQY
TRBV28	TRBJ2-1	ASSAQPGEQF
TRBV6-5	TRBJ1-5	ASSWTGPNQPQH
TRBV27	TRBJ1-5	ASSIGGVNQPQH